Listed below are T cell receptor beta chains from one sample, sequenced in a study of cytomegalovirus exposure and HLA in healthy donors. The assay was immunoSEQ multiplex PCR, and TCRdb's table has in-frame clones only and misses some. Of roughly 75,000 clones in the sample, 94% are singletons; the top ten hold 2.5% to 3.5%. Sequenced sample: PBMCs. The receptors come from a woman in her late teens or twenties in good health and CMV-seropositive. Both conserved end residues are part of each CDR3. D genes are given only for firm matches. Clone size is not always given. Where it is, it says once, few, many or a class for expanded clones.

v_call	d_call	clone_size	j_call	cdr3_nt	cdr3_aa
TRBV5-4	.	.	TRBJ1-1	TGTGCCAGCAGCTTGGGGCAGGCGAACATGAACACTGAAGCTTTCTTT	CASSLGQANMNTEAFF
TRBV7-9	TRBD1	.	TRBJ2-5	TGTGCCAGCAGCGTCGGACAGGGTTGGGAGACCCAGTACTTC	CASSVGQGWETQYF
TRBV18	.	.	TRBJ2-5	TGTGCCAGCTCACCACGAAGCGCGGAGACCCAGTACTTC	CASSPRSAETQYF
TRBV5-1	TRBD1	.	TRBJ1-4	TGCGCCAGCAGCGCGACAGGGGATAATGAAAAACTGTTTTTT	CASSATGDNEKLFF
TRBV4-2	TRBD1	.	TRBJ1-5	TGTGCCAGCAGCCGACAGGGGGAGGGATATAGCAATCAGCCCCAGCATTTT	CASSRQGEGYSNQPQHF
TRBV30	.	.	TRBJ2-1	TGTGCCTGGAGAGCGGACTACCCCGGACACAATGAGCAGTTCTTC	CAWRADYPGHNEQFF
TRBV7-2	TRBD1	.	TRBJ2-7	TGTGCCAGCAGCGGCCCGGGACAGGGGACCTACGAGCAGTACTTC	CASSGPGQGTYEQYF
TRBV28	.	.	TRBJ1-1	TGTGCCAGCAGTTTACCCACAGAGAAGAACACTGAAGCTTTCTTT	CASSLPTEKNTEAFF
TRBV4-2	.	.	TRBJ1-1	TGTGCCAGCAGCCAAGAATACAGGGCGGTGACTGAAGCTTTCTTT	CASSQEYRAVTEAFF
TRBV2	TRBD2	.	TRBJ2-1	TGTGCCAGCAGGCCGGGGGGGAACTACAATGAGCAGTTCTTC	CASRPGGNYNEQFF
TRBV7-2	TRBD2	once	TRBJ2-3	TGTGCCAGCAGCACACAAGCGGGAGAATACACAGATACGCAGTATTTT	CASSTQAGEYTDTQYF
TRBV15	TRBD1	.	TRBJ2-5	TGTGCCACCAGCAGAGACAGGGGGCGGAGAGAGACCCAGTACTTC	CATSRDRGRRETQYF
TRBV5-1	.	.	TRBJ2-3	TGCGCCAGCAGCGTAGCAATGACAGATACGCAGTATTTT	CASSVAMTDTQYF
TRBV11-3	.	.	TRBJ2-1	TGTGCCAGCAGCACTTTCTCCTACAATGAGCAGTTCTTC	CASSTFSYNEQFF
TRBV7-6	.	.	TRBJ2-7	TGTGCCAGCAGCTTAGGCGGGACAGCCTACGAGCAGTACTTC	CASSLGGTAYEQYF
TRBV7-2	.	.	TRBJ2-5	TGTGCCAGCAGCTTCCGAGGGAGTGGAGAGACCCAGTACTTC	CASSFRGSGETQYF
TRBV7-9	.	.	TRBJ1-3	TGTGCCAGCAGCTTTGGAGGGCGAGGCGTTTTT	CASSFGGRGVF
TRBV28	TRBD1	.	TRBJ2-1	TGTGCCAGCAGTTCGCAGGTTTGGGACAGCTCCTACAATGAGCAGTTCTTC	CASSSQVWDSSYNEQFF
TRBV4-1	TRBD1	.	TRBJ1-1	TGCGCCAGCAGCCAACGGCCCAAGGGACAGCTTCCTGAAGCTTTCTTT	CASSQRPKGQLPEAFF
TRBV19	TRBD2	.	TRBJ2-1	TGTGCCAGTACTCAGCGGGAAACTCACTCCTACAATGAGCAGTTCTTC	CASTQRETHSYNEQFF
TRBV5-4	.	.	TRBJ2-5	TGTGCCAGCAGCTTGGTACGGAGGGGGCTGGAGACCCAGTACTTC	CASSLVRRGLETQYF
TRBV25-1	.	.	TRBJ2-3	TGTGCCAGCAGTGATTATCAGACTAAGCAGTATTTT	CASSDYQTKQYF
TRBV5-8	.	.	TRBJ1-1	TGTGCCAGCAGCGAGACCGGGACTCTGAACACTGAAGCTTTCTTT	CASSETGTLNTEAFF
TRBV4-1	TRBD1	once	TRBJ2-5	TGCGCCAGCAGCCCGGGACAGGGACCCGCCGAGACCCAGTACTTC	CASSPGQGPAETQYF
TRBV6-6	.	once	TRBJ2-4	TGTGCCAGCAGCCTCCCCGGGGGACTCCAGTACTTC	CASSLPGGLQYF
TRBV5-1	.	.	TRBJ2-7	TGCGCCAGCAGCTTAATAACAGGGCCTTCCTACGAGCAGTACTTC	CASSLITGPSYEQYF
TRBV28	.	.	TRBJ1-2	TGTGCCAGCAGTTTATTAAGGACAGAAGTCTATGGCTACACCTTC	CASSLLRTEVYGYTF
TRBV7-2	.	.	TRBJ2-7	TGTGCCAGCAGCCCCCCTGAGGGATTATCCCTAAACGAGCAGTACTTC	CASSPPEGLSLNEQYF
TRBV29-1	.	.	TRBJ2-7	TGCAGCGTCAGGTTCCCGGGGTACGAGCAGTACTTC	CSVRFPGYEQYF
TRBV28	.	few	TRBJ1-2	TGTGCCAGCAGCTACAACTATGGCTACACCTTC	CASSYNYGYTF
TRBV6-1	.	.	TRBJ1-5	TGTGCCAGCAGTGAATATAACTTAAACAGCAATCAGCCCCAGCATTTT	CASSEYNLNSNQPQHF
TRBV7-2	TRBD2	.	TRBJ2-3	TGTGCCAGCAGCGCGGGACTAGTCACAGATACGCAGTATTTT	CASSAGLVTDTQYF
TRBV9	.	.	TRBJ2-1	TGTGCCAGCAGCGTAATTTCGGGGTGGAATGAGCAGTTCTTC	CASSVISGWNEQFF
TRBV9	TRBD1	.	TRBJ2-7	TGTGCCAGCAGCCCGGGACAGACTTACTACGAGCAGTACTTC	CASSPGQTYYEQYF
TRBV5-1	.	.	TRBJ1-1	TGCGCCAGCACCCCCCCTCTCGGGGAAGGGCCTGAAGCTTTCTTT	CASTPPLGEGPEAFF
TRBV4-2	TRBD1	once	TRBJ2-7	TGTGCCAGCAGCCAGGAAAGGACAGGGGGCTACGAGCAGTACTTC	CASSQERTGGYEQYF
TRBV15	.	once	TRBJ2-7	TGTGCCACCAGCAGAGGGGGGCTTTCCTACGAGCAGTACTTC	CATSRGGLSYEQYF
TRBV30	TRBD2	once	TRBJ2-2	TGTGCCTGGATTTGGGAGGGATTGATCGCCGGGGAGCTGTTTTTT	CAWIWEGLIAGELFF
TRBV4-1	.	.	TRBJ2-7	TGCGCCAGCAGCCAAGGACAGGCCGTCTACGAGCAGTACTTC	CASSQGQAVYEQYF